Described below is a single TCR beta chain sequence and its context. Antigen unknown. Per germline, CDR1 SGDLS and CDR2 YYNGEE. Trimming shortened V by 4 bases and J by 7 bases, and 11 bases separated the two germline ends. The CDR3 totals 12 residues. This record comes from a study of cytomegalovirus exposure and HLA in healthy donors. Findings and caveats of the study: According to the study, around 150 TCR beta chains were cytomegalovirus-associated. Association with HLA alleles at 0.05 false discovery rate was found for around 15,000 TCR beta sequences in a later analysis. A later analysis found most CMV-associated TCR beta chains apparently HLA-restricted.

Vbeta (60) and Jbeta (13) primers were used in the PCR. Some clones are missing from TCRdb's copy, which holds only in-frame ones; the method was immunoSEQ multiplex PCR. The sample lists 150,000 to 200,000 clones; more than 70% were seen once. What was sequenced was PBMCs. The chain recombines TRBV9 with TRBJ2-5; D gene ambiguous. The clonotype was recovered from a woman in her 40s in good health and CMV-seronegative. The CDR3 coding sequence is TGTGCCAGCAGCAAAGACTCCGGGACCCAGTACTTC. Translation gives CASSKDSGTQYF.